The rows below give T cell receptor beta chains drawn from one sample of a study of cytomegalovirus exposure and HLA in healthy donors. Only in-frame clones appear in the TCRdb table, and some are missing; sequencing was by immunoSEQ multiplex PCR. The table records around 220,000 clones, roughly 85% of them present only once. Sequencing was carried out using PBMCs. The receptors here all came from a man between 18 and 35 years old in good health and CMV-seronegative. Each CDR3 is given with its conserved first and last residue. The order of the fields is V gene, J gene, clone size, D gene, CDR3 DNA, CDR3 protein. The D gene is left open where the match is weak. Clone size is given for some rows only: seen once, a few or many times, or a class if the clone is expanded.

TRBV2	TRBJ2-1	-	TRBD2	TGTGCCAGCAGTTCACCAACTGGGACTAGCGGGCCATGGGATGAGCAGTTCTTC	CASSSPTGTSGPWDEQFF
TRBV6-5	TRBJ2-3	-	-	TGTGCCAGCAGGGCTAGCGTAACAGATACGCAGTATTTT	CASRASVTDTQYF
TRBV30	TRBJ2-5	-	TRBD2	TGTGCCTGGGTTGGAGCGGGGGAGACCCAGTACTTC	CAWVGAGETQYF
TRBV5-4	TRBJ2-3	-	TRBD2	TGTGCCAGCAGCTCTGAGGCGGGGGTAGCAACAGATACGCAGTATTTT	CASSSEAGVATDTQYF
TRBV5-1	TRBJ1-2	-	-	TGCGCCAGCAGCTTGGCTCAGGGCTATGGCTACACCTTC	CASSLAQGYGYTF
TRBV7-2	TRBJ1-5	-	-	TGTGCCAGCAGCTTCCGGGACGGGGGAGCCAATCAGCCCCAGCATTTT	CASSFRDGGANQPQHF
TRBV6-5	TRBJ1-5	-	TRBD1	TGTGCCAGCAGAACACAGGGACAGAGCAATCAGCCCCAGCATTTT	CASRTQGQSNQPQHF
TRBV7-6	TRBJ2-3	-	TRBD2	TGTGCCAGCAGCTTAGAGGGGGGACTAGCGGGGGGTGAAGATACGCAGTATTTT	CASSLEGGLAGGEDTQYF
TRBV2	TRBJ2-2	few	-	TGTGCCAGCAGTCAAAGGACAGCCACCGGGGAGCTGTTTTTT	CASSQRTATGELFF
TRBV18	TRBJ2-7	-	TRBD1	TGTGCCAGCTCACCACAATCGACAGGGATCGAGCAGTACTTC	CASSPQSTGIEQYF
TRBV7-3	TRBJ2-7	-	TRBD1	TGTGCCAGCAGTCTAGCCGGGACAGGCATGTACGAGCAGTACTTC	CASSLAGTGMYEQYF
TRBV6-5	TRBJ1-2	-	-	TGTGCCAGTCACGATAGGACAGCTAACTATGGCTACACCTTC	CASHDRTANYGYTF
TRBV27	TRBJ1-1	-	-	TGTGCCAGCAGTTCGACGGCGGGGGGAGGCACTGAAGCTTTCTTT	CASSSTAGGGTEAFF
TRBV19	TRBJ1-5	-	-	TGTGCCAGTAGTTCTACAGGGAATCAGCCCCAGCATTTT	CASSSTGNQPQHF
TRBV5-1	TRBJ2-1	-	-	TGCGCCAGCAGCTTGGTCGCCCCTAGCACGAATGAGCAGTTCTTC	CASSLVAPSTNEQFF
TRBV7-2	TRBJ1-1	-	-	TGTGCCAGCAGCTCCCTAGTGAACACTGAAGCTTTCTTT	CASSSLVNTEAFF
TRBV18	TRBJ2-3	-	TRBD2	TGTGCCAGCTCACCGAGACTAGCGGGGGACACAGATACGCAGTATTTT	CASSPRLAGDTDTQYF
TRBV7-2	TRBJ2-7	-	TRBD2	TGTGCCAGCAGCGTAACCAGCGGGAGTTCAAGCGAGCAGTACTTC	CASSVTSGSSSEQYF
TRBV28	TRBJ1-3	-	TRBD1	TGTGCCAGCAGTCGACAGGGGGCGACGGGAAACACCATATATTTT	CASSRQGATGNTIYF
TRBV2	TRBJ2-3	-	TRBD2	TGTGCCAGCAGTGAATGGGTAGCGGGGGGCACAAATACGCAGTATTTT	CASSEWVAGGTNTQYF
TRBV29-1	TRBJ2-1	-	TRBD2	TGCAGCGTTGATAGACTAGCGGGGTTCAATGAGCAGTTCTTC	CSVDRLAGFNEQFF
TRBV5-1	TRBJ2-3	-	TRBD2	TGCGCCAGCAGCTTGCCGGGGGGGAACACAGATACGCAGTATTTT	CASSLPGGNTDTQYF
TRBV11-1	TRBJ2-6	few	TRBD1	TGTGCCAGCAGCTCCAATGGCCGACAGGGGGCTGATGGGGCCAACGTCCTGACTTTC	CASSSNGRQGADGANVLTF
TRBV5-6	TRBJ2-3	-	TRBD2	TGTGCCAGCAGCTTAGGGACTAGGCAATATTTT	CASSLGTRQYF
TRBV6-6	TRBJ2-7	-	TRBD1	TGTGCCAGCAGCAACATTGGTGCAGGGGGCAGCTACGAGCAGTACTTC	CASSNIGAGGSYEQYF
TRBV29-1	TRBJ2-5	-	-	TGCAGCGTTGAAGAGACTCCGTTCGGGACCCAGTACTTC	CSVEETPFGTQYF
TRBV19	TRBJ2-7	few	TRBD2	TGTGCCAGTAGCAGACTAGCGTTCGGCGACGAGCAGTACTTC	CASSRLAFGDEQYF
TRBV5-6	TRBJ2-1	-	TRBD2	TGTGCCAGCAGCTTGGGACTAGCGGGGGGAGATGAGCAGTTCTTC	CASSLGLAGGDEQFF
TRBV27	TRBJ2-3	-	TRBD1	TGTGCCAGCACCTCCGGGACAGGGGGCCCAGATACGCAGTATTTT	CASTSGTGGPDTQYF
TRBV6-1	TRBJ2-2	-	-	TGTGCCAGCAGTGAAGTACGGGTGAACACCGGGGAGCTGTTTTTT	CASSEVRVNTGELFF
TRBV7-3	TRBJ1-2	-	-	TGTGCCAGCAGCTACGGGGGGGAATATGGCTACACCTTC	CASSYGGEYGYTF
TRBV6-6	TRBJ2-7	few	TRBD2	TGTGCCAGCAGGACTAGCGCTCTTTTCTCCTACGAGCAGTACTTC	CASRTSALFSYEQYF
TRBV18	TRBJ2-7	-	TRBD2	TGTGCCAGCTCACCACATAAGCTAGCGGGAAGGATCTCCTACGAGCAGTACTTC	CASSPHKLAGRISYEQYF
TRBV9	TRBJ2-1	-	TRBD2	TGTGCCAGCAGCGAGAGGAAGGGAGGGGAGAATGAGCAGTTCTTC	CASSERKGGENEQFF
TRBV29-1	TRBJ2-7	-	TRBD1	TGCAGCGTGAGATTGAGGACAGGGGTCTACGAGCAGTACTTC	CSVRLRTGVYEQYF
TRBV7-3	TRBJ1-1	-	-	TGTGCCAGCAGACGACGAGGAAACACTGAAGCTTTCTTT	CASRRRGNTEAFF
TRBV18	TRBJ2-3	-	-	TGTGCCAGCTCACCGAGGGTTAGCACAGATACGCAGTATTTT	CASSPRVSTDTQYF